The clone carrying this T cell receptor beta chain appeared a few times. As yet, its antigen is unknown. The data were obtained in a study of shared clonotypes between healthy human individuals. Looking at the study overall: Three plates each covered CD4 naive and memory; CD8 naive two, CD8 memory one. Findings and limits, study-wide: The study found about 5% of naive CD4 clonotypes shared across a few donors. The study's rarefaction showed incomplete sorted-subset sequencing despite large depth.

V was pared by 4 bases and J by 3 bases, with 2 bases of the junction left unmatched. Per the germline V gene, CDR1 is SGDLS and CDR2 is YYNGEE. This CDR3 is built from 13 residues. Naivety among CD8 cells was defined by CD45RO negativity and positive CCR7 selection, thereby excluding terminally differentiated effector memory CD45RA+ cells. Using about 0.2 ug DNA, about 30,000 T cell genomes, the sorted-subset replicate PCRs were run. Sequenced by immunoSEQ multiplex PCR; TCRdb stores in-frame clones only, minus some. This table holds about 2.1 million clones, 90% to 95% found once. This TCR derives from a man younger than 35 in good health. Some clones in this sample may be carry-over from other donors' samples. Sequenced sample: naive CD8+ T cells from PBMCs. The chain has TRBV9 and TRBJ1-2, with TRBD1 matching 8 bases. CDR3 coding DNA: TGTGCCAGCAGCTTGGGACAGGACTATGGCTACACCTTC. This encodes CASSLGQDYGYTF.